Included here is one TCR beta chain sequence, with context. The data were obtained in a study of blood T cell repertoires in COVID-19. Overall study: Both acute and convalescent COVID-19 samples were obtained from the United States, Italy and Spain. PBMCs, B-cell-depleted T cells, or T cells were the source of the cDNA or gDNA that made up the material.

Study processing details: Nucleated cell counts were estimated from reference gene primer amplification. The assay was immunoSEQ multiplex PCR, and TCRdb's table has in-frame clones only and misses some. D and trimming were read from the DNA, whereas the V and J calls and clone size are those reported in that table. The sample lists around 300,000 clones, 89% occurring once. CDR3 size: 17 residues. Germline CDR1 reads SGHNT; CDR2 reads YYREEE (reference sequence). The V end lost 4 bases, the J end lost 8 bases, and 25 bases lay between the germline ends. The clonotype was recovered from a man aged 50 to 60 with acute or convalescent COVID-19. The sample consisted of peripheral blood. The rearrangement joins TRBV5-4 to TRBJ2-1, with TRBD1 as a possible D gene (7 bases). The CDR3 DNA reads as TGTGCCAGCAGCGCGGCGAAGACAGGGAGGAGCTCCCATGAGCAGTTCTTC. Protein: CASSAAKTGRSSHEQFF.